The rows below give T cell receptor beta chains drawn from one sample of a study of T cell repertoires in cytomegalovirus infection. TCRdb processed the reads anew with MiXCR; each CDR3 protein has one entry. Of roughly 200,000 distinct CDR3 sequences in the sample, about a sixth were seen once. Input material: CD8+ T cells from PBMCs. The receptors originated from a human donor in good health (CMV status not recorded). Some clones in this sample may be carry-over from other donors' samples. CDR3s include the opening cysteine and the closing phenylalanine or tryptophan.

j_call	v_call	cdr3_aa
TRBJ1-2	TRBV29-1	CSVRDGHYGYTF
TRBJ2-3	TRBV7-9	CASSGWDRGQTPFDTQYF
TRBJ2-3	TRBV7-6	CASSLGRPPDTQYF
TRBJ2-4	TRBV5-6	CASSGGSFQYF
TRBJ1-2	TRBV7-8	CASSSDSPNYGYTF
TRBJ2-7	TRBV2	CAKRRWQSSYEQYF
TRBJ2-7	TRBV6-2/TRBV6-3	CASSSTSGGSYEQYF
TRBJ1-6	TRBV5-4	CASSLDGTADSPLHF
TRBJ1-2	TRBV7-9	CASSLQTNGYTF
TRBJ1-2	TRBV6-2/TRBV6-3	CASSYHLDRGDYGYTF
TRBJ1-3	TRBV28	CASSQTGSGNTIYF
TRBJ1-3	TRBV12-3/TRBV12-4	CASIRDTRSGNTIYF
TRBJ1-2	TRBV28	CASSHEAGYGYTF
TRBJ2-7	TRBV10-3	CAISVGTSYEQYF
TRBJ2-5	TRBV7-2	CASSFYRQETQYF
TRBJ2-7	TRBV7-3	CANNQGSHLCEQYF
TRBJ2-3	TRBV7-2	CASSLGRDLGTDTQYF
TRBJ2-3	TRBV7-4	CASSSGLAGGFQHTDTQYF
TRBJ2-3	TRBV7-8	CASSLAGPTDTQYF
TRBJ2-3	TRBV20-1	CSASGGPLGKSDTDTQYF
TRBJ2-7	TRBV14	CASSQDTFTPTYEQYF
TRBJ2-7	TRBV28	CASTGPQRGYEQYF
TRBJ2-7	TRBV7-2	CASSLRGGRSYEQYF
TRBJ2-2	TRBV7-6	CAGGGIGPTGELFF
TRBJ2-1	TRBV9	CASSVGGTGNEQFF
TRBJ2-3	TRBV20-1	CSSGLGGGYTDTQYF
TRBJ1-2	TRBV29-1	CSTGDSVYGYTF
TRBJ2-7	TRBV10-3	CAISEQGTGSYEQYF
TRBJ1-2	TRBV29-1	CSVGRTGGWDYGYTF
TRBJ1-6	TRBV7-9	CASSLNGSPLHF
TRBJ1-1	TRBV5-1	CASSLTFRENTEAFF
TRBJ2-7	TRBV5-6	CASSKDRGYEQYF
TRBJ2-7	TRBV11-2	CASSGPTGPEQYF
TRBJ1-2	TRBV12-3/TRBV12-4	CASTKEITNYGYTF
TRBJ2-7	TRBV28	CASSLNYSYEQYF
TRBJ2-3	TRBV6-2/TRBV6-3	CASSHSEGTGISTDTQYF
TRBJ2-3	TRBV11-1	CASSPFVQAGTDTQYF
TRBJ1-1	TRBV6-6	CASSYSGAGNTEAFF
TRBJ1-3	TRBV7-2	CASSSSLGDTIYF
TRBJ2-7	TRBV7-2	CASSFGKDYYEQYF
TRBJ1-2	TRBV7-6	CASSPGRSGYTF
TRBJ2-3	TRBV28	CASSRLGYSTDTQYF
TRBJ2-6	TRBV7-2	CASSRDRALGGANVLTF
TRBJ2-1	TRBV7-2	CASSLVGFRDNEQFF
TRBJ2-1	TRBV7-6	CASSSPGQGNNEQFF
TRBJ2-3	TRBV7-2	CASSSGWGTDTQYF
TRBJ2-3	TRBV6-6	CASTLRADTQYF
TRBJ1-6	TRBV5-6	CASSFVSLGYNSPLHF
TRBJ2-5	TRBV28	CASRGGAGALYQETQYF
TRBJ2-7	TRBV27	CASSAGTLSYEQYF
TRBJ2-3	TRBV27	CASSLRVRTDTQYF
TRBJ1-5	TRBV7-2	CASSFAEGDQPQHF
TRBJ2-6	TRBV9	CASSVAKGSTAGANVLTF
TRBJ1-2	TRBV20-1	CSARDVSRGTDYGYTF
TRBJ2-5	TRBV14	CASSQVELQALETQYF
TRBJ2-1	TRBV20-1	CSATTSGVVSYNEQFF
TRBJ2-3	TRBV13	CASSAGDTQYF
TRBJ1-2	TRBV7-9	CASSLFAGVDYGYTF
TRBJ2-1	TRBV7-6	CASSLGLSYNEQFF